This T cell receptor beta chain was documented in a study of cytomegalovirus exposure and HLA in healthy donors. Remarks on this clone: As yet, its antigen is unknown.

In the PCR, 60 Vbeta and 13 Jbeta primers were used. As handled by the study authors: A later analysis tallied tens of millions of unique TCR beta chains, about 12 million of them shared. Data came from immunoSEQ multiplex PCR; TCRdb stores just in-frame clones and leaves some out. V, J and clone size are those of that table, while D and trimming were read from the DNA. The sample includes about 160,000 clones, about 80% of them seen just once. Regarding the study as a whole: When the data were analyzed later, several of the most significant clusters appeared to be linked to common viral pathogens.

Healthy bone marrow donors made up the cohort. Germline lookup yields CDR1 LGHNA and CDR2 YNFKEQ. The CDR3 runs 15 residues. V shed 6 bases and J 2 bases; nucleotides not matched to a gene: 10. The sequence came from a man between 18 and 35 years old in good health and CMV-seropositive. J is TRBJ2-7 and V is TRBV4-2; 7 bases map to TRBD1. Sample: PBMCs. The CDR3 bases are TGTGCCAGCAGTACCGGGACAGAATCTACCTACGAGCAGTACTTC. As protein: CASSTGTESTYEQYF.